What follows describes a single TCR beta chain. The data stem from a study of cytomegalovirus exposure and HLA in healthy donors. TCRdb's table, derived via immunoSEQ multiplex PCR, lists solely in-frame clones and lacks some. Found here are 300,000 to 350,000 clones, nearly 90% of them singletons; the top ten hold around 0.88%. The germline V gene has CDR1 SGHTA and CDR2 FQGNSA. V lost 5 bases and J 0 bases, leaving 13 bases between the germline ends. The CDR3 has 15 residues. The TCR was taken from a man aged 25-40 years in good health and CMV-seronegative. Specimen: PBMCs. The rearrangement joins TRBV7-2 to TRBJ1-1; D possibly corresponds to TRBD1 (6 bases). The CDR3 sequence: CASSAPGQMNTEAFF. The CDR3 DNA reads TGTGCCAGCAGCGCCCCCGGACAGATGAACACTGAAGCTTTCTTT.